Listed below are T cell receptor beta chains from one sample, sequenced in a study of CD8 T cells in Susac syndrome. TCRdb processed the immunoSEQ multiplex PCR reads anew with MiXCR; each CDR3 protein has one entry. Altogether 250,000 or so distinct CDR3 sequences are present, just under 95% being singletons, with the ten largest covering approximately 0.07%. Sequenced: CD4+ T cells from PBMCs. These receptors all come from a human donor with multiple sclerosis. Both conserved end residues are part of each CDR3. The order of the fields is D gene, V gene, J gene, clone size, CDR3 DNA, CDR3 protein. The D gene is left open where the match is weak. Not all rows give a size; the values are once, few, many and, for expanded clones, a class.

D gene: .; V gene: TRBV29-1; J gene: TRBJ2-3; clone size: .; CDR3 DNA: TGCAGCGTTGATAACGAGGGTTCCACAGATACGCAGTATTTT; CDR3 protein: CSVDNEGSTDTQYF
D gene: TRBD2; V gene: TRBV20-1; J gene: TRBJ2-1; clone size: .; CDR3 DNA: TGCAGTGCTAGAGTGGGAAGCGGGAGCTCCTACAATGAGCAGTTCTTC; CDR3 protein: CSARVGSGSSYNEQFF
D gene: .; V gene: TRBV12-3/TRBV12-4; J gene: TRBJ1-2; clone size: .; CDR3 DNA: TGTGCCAGCAGGTCCGGGACGGAGCCTTTGGACTATGGCTACACCTTC; CDR3 protein: CASRSGTEPLDYGYTF
D gene: .; V gene: TRBV2; J gene: TRBJ2-3; clone size: .; CDR3 DNA: TGTGCCAGTGGGTGGGCAGGGAGGACAGATACGCAGTATTTT; CDR3 protein: CASGWAGRTDTQYF
D gene: .; V gene: TRBV30; J gene: TRBJ2-3; clone size: .; CDR3 DNA: TGTGCCTGGAGTCGTGCCCGGGTTGCGTCCTCCACAGATACGCAGTATTTT; CDR3 protein: CAWSRARVASSTDTQYF
D gene: .; V gene: TRBV15; J gene: TRBJ1-1; clone size: .; CDR3 DNA: TGTGCCACCAGCAGAGATCTGGTGGACGAGGGAGCTTTCTTT; CDR3 protein: CATSRDLVDEGAFF
D gene: .; V gene: TRBV7-3; J gene: TRBJ1-1; clone size: many; CDR3 DNA: TGTGCCAGCAGCTTGACAGTTAACACTGAAGCTTTCTTT; CDR3 protein: CASSLTVNTEAFF
D gene: TRBD1; V gene: TRBV9; J gene: TRBJ2-2; clone size: .; CDR3 DNA: TGTGCCAGCTCCGGGACAGGGTCGGGCACCGGGGAGCTGTTTTTT; CDR3 protein: CASSGTGSGTGELFF
D gene: TRBD2; V gene: TRBV9; J gene: TRBJ2-2; clone size: .; CDR3 DNA: TGTGCCAGCGGAGGACTAGCGGCCGCGAACACCGGGGAGCTGTTTTTT; CDR3 protein: CASGGLAAANTGELFF
D gene: TRBD2; V gene: TRBV18; J gene: TRBJ2-1; clone size: .; CDR3 DNA: TGTGCCAGCTCACTGACTAGCGGGGTGCCCCCCTTCTACAATGAGCAGTTCTTC; CDR3 protein: CASSLTSGVPPFYNEQFF
D gene: .; V gene: TRBV11-2; J gene: TRBJ2-1; clone size: .; CDR3 DNA: TGTGCCAGCAGTCACAGCAGCTCCTACAATGAGCAGTTCTTC; CDR3 protein: CASSHSSSYNEQFF
D gene: .; V gene: TRBV21-1; J gene: TRBJ1-1; clone size: .; CDR3 DNA: TGTGCCAGGTGCGGGAGAAAAGCTTTCTTT; CDR3 protein: CARCGRKAFF
D gene: TRBD2; V gene: TRBV5-1; J gene: TRBJ2-3; clone size: .; CDR3 DNA: TGCGCCAGCAGCCGGGACTACTCGACCACAGATACGCAGTATTTT; CDR3 protein: CASSRDYSTTDTQYF
D gene: .; V gene: TRBV5-6; J gene: TRBJ2-3; clone size: .; CDR3 DNA: TGTGCCAGCAGCTTGGGAGGCCGGGAGGATACGCAGTATTTT; CDR3 protein: CASSLGGREDTQYF
D gene: TRBD1; V gene: TRBV30; J gene: TRBJ1-2; clone size: .; CDR3 DNA: TGTGCCTGGAGTCCCAGGGGGATCGGTGGCTACACCTTC; CDR3 protein: CAWSPRGIGGYTF
D gene: .; V gene: TRBV10-3; J gene: TRBJ2-1; clone size: .; CDR3 DNA: TGTGCCACCCGAGCTAGCCCCCGGGATGAGCAGTTCTTC; CDR3 protein: CATRASPRDEQFF
D gene: .; V gene: TRBV7-2; J gene: TRBJ1-2; clone size: .; CDR3 DNA: TGTGCCAGCAGCCTCCGACGGACGGGCTATGGCTACACCTTC; CDR3 protein: CASSLRRTGYGYTF
D gene: .; V gene: TRBV10-3; J gene: TRBJ1-2; clone size: .; CDR3 DNA: TGTGCCATCAGTGAGTTTGGGGACGCTCAGAAGGGCACCTTC; CDR3 protein: CAISEFGDAQKGTF
D gene: .; V gene: TRBV11-2; J gene: TRBJ2-3; clone size: .; CDR3 DNA: TGTGCCAGCAGCTTCGGAGACGGGGCAAATACGCAGTATTTT; CDR3 protein: CASSFGDGANTQYF
D gene: TRBD1; V gene: TRBV7-9; J gene: TRBJ2-1; clone size: .; CDR3 DNA: TGTGCCAGCAGACTGGACAGGGTTAACAATGAGCAGTTCTTC; CDR3 protein: CASRLDRVNNEQFF
D gene: .; V gene: TRBV12-3/TRBV12-4; J gene: TRBJ2-7; clone size: .; CDR3 DNA: TGTGCCAGCAGTTTAAGGGGACCTGCTGGCTACGAGCAGTACTTC; CDR3 protein: CASSLRGPAGYEQYF
D gene: TRBD1; V gene: TRBV30; J gene: TRBJ1-2; clone size: .; CDR3 DNA: TGTGCCTGGAGTGTCGGGACAGGGAATGGCTACACCTTC; CDR3 protein: CAWSVGTGNGYTF
D gene: .; V gene: TRBV19; J gene: TRBJ1-2; clone size: .; CDR3 DNA: TGTGCCAGTAGTACACCCGCAGGGACCCTGAACTATGGCTACACCTTC; CDR3 protein: CASSTPAGTLNYGYTF
D gene: .; V gene: TRBV5-6; J gene: TRBJ2-5; clone size: .; CDR3 DNA: TGTGCCAGCAGCCCCCTGCGTTTAGAGACCCAGTACTTC; CDR3 protein: CASSPLRLETQYF
D gene: TRBD2; V gene: TRBV5-1; J gene: TRBJ2-3; clone size: .; CDR3 DNA: TGCGCCAGCAGCGCCCAAGGCCCGGGGGGAGATACGCAGTATTTT; CDR3 protein: CASSAQGPGGDTQYF
D gene: .; V gene: TRBV18; J gene: TRBJ1-1; clone size: .; CDR3 DNA: TGTGCCAGCTCACCGAAAGCGAACACTGAAGCTTTCTTT; CDR3 protein: CASSPKANTEAFF
D gene: .; V gene: TRBV20-1; J gene: TRBJ1-6; clone size: .; CDR3 DNA: TGCAGTGCTAGATCCGGCGGAAGCTCCTATAATTCACCCCTCCACTTT; CDR3 protein: CSARSGGSSYNSPLHF
D gene: TRBD2; V gene: TRBV5-1; J gene: TRBJ2-1; clone size: few; CDR3 DNA: TGCGCCAGCAGCCGGACGTCTAGCGGGACTATCAATGAGCAGTTCTTC; CDR3 protein: CASSRTSSGTINEQFF
D gene: .; V gene: TRBV25-1; J gene: TRBJ1-2; clone size: .; CDR3 DNA: TGTGCCAGCAGTGAACAAAGCAGAAACTATGGCTACACCTTC; CDR3 protein: CASSEQSRNYGYTF
D gene: .; V gene: TRBV6-1; J gene: TRBJ2-3; clone size: .; CDR3 DNA: TGTGCCAGCACCCCCTGGGGAAGCCCGGGGGCTTCAGATACGCAGTATTTT; CDR3 protein: CASTPWGSPGASDTQYF
D gene: .; V gene: TRBV28; J gene: TRBJ1-2; clone size: .; CDR3 DNA: TGTGCCAGCAGCCCCACGGGGAACTCCTATGGCTACACCTTC; CDR3 protein: CASSPTGNSYGYTF
D gene: .; V gene: TRBV16; J gene: TRBJ1-3; clone size: once; CDR3 DNA: TGTGCCAGCAGCCAATTAGGCCGAAGCTCTGGAAACACCATATATTTT; CDR3 protein: CASSQLGRSSGNTIYF
D gene: .; V gene: TRBV5-6; J gene: TRBJ2-1; clone size: .; CDR3 DNA: TGTGCCAGCAGCTGGTCGTCCTACAATGAGCAGTTCTTC; CDR3 protein: CASSWSSYNEQFF
D gene: TRBD1; V gene: TRBV12-3/TRBV12-4; J gene: TRBJ1-2; clone size: .; CDR3 DNA: TGTGCCAGCACAAGAACAGGGGGCCTAAGGGGCTACACCTTC; CDR3 protein: CASTRTGGLRGYTF
D gene: .; V gene: TRBV20-1; J gene: TRBJ1-1; clone size: .; CDR3 DNA: TGCAGTGATAGGAAGGGCACTGAAGCTTTCTTT; CDR3 protein: CSDRKGTEAFF
D gene: .; V gene: TRBV10-2; J gene: TRBJ1-1; clone size: .; CDR3 DNA: TGCGCCAGCAGTGGGGGAGCTAACACTGAAGCTTTCTTT; CDR3 protein: CASSGGANTEAFF
D gene: .; V gene: TRBV19; J gene: TRBJ1-5; clone size: .; CDR3 DNA: TGTGCCAGTAGTAAAGGCGGGGAGGTGCGTCAGCCCCAGCATTTT; CDR3 protein: CASSKGGEVRQPQHF
D gene: .; V gene: TRBV18; J gene: TRBJ1-4; clone size: .; CDR3 DNA: TGTGCCAGCTCACCTCGAAGGGACGAAAAACTGTTTTTT; CDR3 protein: CASSPRRDEKLFF
D gene: .; V gene: TRBV29-1; J gene: TRBJ2-1; clone size: .; CDR3 DNA: TGCAGCGTTGAACGGGGTGTTAATGAGCAGTTCTTC; CDR3 protein: CSVERGVNEQFF
D gene: .; V gene: TRBV24-1; J gene: TRBJ2-6; clone size: .; CDR3 DNA: TGTGCCACCAGTGATGTAGGGAGTGGGGCCAACGTCCTGACTTTC; CDR3 protein: CATSDVGSGANVLTF
D gene: TRBD2; V gene: TRBV9; J gene: TRBJ2-3; clone size: .; CDR3 DNA: TGTGCCAGCAGCGTAGGATCTAGCGGGAAAACAGATACGCAGTATTTT; CDR3 protein: CASSVGSSGKTDTQYF
D gene: TRBD1; V gene: TRBV19; J gene: TRBJ1-1; clone size: .; CDR3 DNA: TGTGCCAGTAGTAAACGGGACAGGGGTACTGAAGCTTTCTTT; CDR3 protein: CASSKRDRGTEAFF